Listed here are 18 T cell receptor beta chains from one sample, sequenced in a study of T cells after yellow fever vaccination. TCRdb re-derived calls from the 5' RACE reads in MiXCR, one entry per CDR3 protein. Of about 630,000 distinct CDR3 sequences listed, more than 9% are singletons. The sample was PBMCs, taken on the day of the yellow fever booster vaccination. The receptors derive from a man aged 25 to 40 who received the YFV17D yellow fever vaccine.

The chain uses TRBV20-1 and TRBJ2-7; D not resolved. This CDR3 is built from 12 residues. Germline V lookup: CDR1 DFQATT, CDR2 SNEGSKA (reference sequence). V was trimmed by 4 bases and J by 3 bases, leaving 10 bases between them. The CDR3 region is CSANQEFYEQYF. The CDR3 DNA sequence: TGCAGTGCTAACCAGGAGTTCTACGAGCAGTACTTC.

This clonotype was detected a few times. The rearrangement uses TRBV2 and TRBJ2-1, with 11 positions matching TRBD2. The CDR3 is 15 amino acids. J was trimmed by 10 bases and V by 5 bases; bases with no gene match: 10. Germline CDR1 and CDR2: SNHLY and FYNNEI. This CDR3 is CASSPGTSGPQEQFF. In DNA form, the CDR3 reads TGTGCCAGCAGTCCTGGGACTAGCGGCCCCCAGGAGCAGTTCTTC.

The chain recombines TRBV4-3 with TRBJ2-3, with D unclear. V gave up 0 bases and J gave up 6 bases, with 10 bases separating them. Germline V gene data show CDR1 as LGHNA and CDR2 as YSLEER. The CDR3 is 14 amino acids. CDR3 nucleotides: TGCGCCAGCAGCCAAGAGTTCATGCGGGATACGCAGTATTTT. Translation: CASSQEFMRDTQYF.

The chain is built from TRBV4-3 and TRBJ2-5; 11 nucleotides match TRBD2. The CDR3 sequence is 20 residues long. The germline V gene has CDR1 LGHNA and CDR2 YSLEER. J gave up 5 bases and V 0 bases, and 17 bases lay outside the gene matches. Here the CDR3 reads CASSQEGLLAGAGSGETQYF. CDR3 nucleotide sequence: TGCGCCAGCAGCCAAGAGGGTCTACTAGCGGGAGCGGGGTCTGGGGAGACCCAGTACTTC.

This clonotype was seen more than once but under ten times. The rearrangement joins TRBV30 to TRBJ1-2; D uncertain. The V gene lost 2 bases and the J gene lost 8 bases, with 3 bases spanning the gap. The CDR3 runs to 9 residues. The germline V gene has CDR1 GTSNPN and CDR2 SVGIG (reference sequence). The CDR3 DNA reads as TGTGCCTGGAGTACGGGCTACACCTTC. The encoded protein is CAWSTGYTF.

The V gene is TRBV7-9, the J gene TRBJ1-6, with TRBD1 as a possible D gene (5 bases). The CDR3 length is 14 residues. V was cut by 3 bases and J by 8 bases, with 11 bases left in between. Looked up from germline, CDR1 is SEHNR and CDR2 is FQNEAQ (reference sequence). CDR3 nucleotides: TGTGCCAGCAGCTTCGATCTACAGGATTCACCCCTCCACTTT. Protein sequence: CASSFDLQDSPLHF.

This clonotype was seen only a few times. The chain employs TRBV30 and TRBJ1-5, with 7 bases aligning to TRBD1. The CDR3 extends over 14 amino acids. In germline, CDR1 is GTSNPN, CDR2 SVGIG (reference sequence). The ends lost 3 bases at V and 0 bases at J; junction bases unmatched: 2. Here the CDR3 reads CAWRTGNSNQPQHF. DNA for the CDR3: TGTGCCTGGAGGACAGGGAATAGCAATCAGCCCCAGCATTTT.

The genes are TRBV7-9 and TRBJ1-2, with 7 bases lining up with TRBD1. Trimming cost V 5 bases and J 2 bases; bases outside gene matches: 8. Germline CDR1 is SEHNR and CDR2 is FQNEAQ (reference sequence). The CDR3 spans 15 residues. The DNA for the CDR3 is TGTGCCAGCAGCCTCGGGACAGCCTTAAACTATGGCTACACCTTC. It is translated as CASSLGTALNYGYTF.

The V gene is TRBV6-2 or TRBV6-3, the J gene TRBJ1-5; D not resolved. The V and J ends lost 2 bases and 7 bases respectively, with 18 bases between them. The CDR3 sequence is 16 residues long. Germline loops: CDR1 MNHEY, CDR2 SVGEGT. The CDR3 nucleotides read TGTGCCAGCAGTTACGGTGGCCGGGGAGGAGGGCAGCCCCAGCATTTT. This gives the protein CASSYGGRGGGQPQHF.

The chain employs TRBV19 and TRBJ2-3, with D perhaps TRBD1 (5 bases). CDR1 LNHDA and CDR2 SQIVND come from the germline V gene (reference sequence). This CDR3 comprises 13 residues. Between the trimmed V and J ends, which lost 7 bases and 0 bases, there was a span of 8 bases. This chain's CDR3 is CASKGQSTDTQYF. The CDR3 DNA sequence: TGTGCCAGTAAAGGACAAAGCACAGATACGCAGTATTTT.

This clonotype occurred many times. The chain carries TRBV7-2 and TRBJ1-1; D is unresolved. The CDR3 is 14 residues long. Germline V gene lookup returns CDR1 SGHTA and CDR2 FQGNSA. Trimming stripped 2 bases from V and 0 bases from J, with 7 bases between. This CDR3 is CASSLPFVNTEAFF. The CDR3 DNA reads TGTGCCAGCAGCTTACCCTTTGTGAACACTGAAGCTTTCTTT.

This clonotype appeared a few times. The rearrangement uses TRBV6-1 and TRBJ2-3, with TRBD2 identical over 9 bases. Germline lookup yields CDR1 MNHNS and CDR2 SASEGT. Trimming removed 5 bases from V and 4 bases from J; junction bases left unmatched: 13. The CDR3 runs to 17 residues. CDR3 region: CASSPSSGKALADTQYF. The CDR3, as DNA: TGTGCCAGCAGTCCTTCTAGCGGGAAGGCCCTCGCAGATACGCAGTATTTT.

V is TRBV11-2 and J is TRBJ2-1; no firm D call. Deletions cut 2 bases from V and 5 bases from J, with 10 bases between. Germline CDR1 reads SGHAT; CDR2 reads FQNNGV. The CDR3 contains 14 residues. CDR3: CASSLRYENNEQFF. The CDR3 DNA reads TGTGCCAGCAGCTTACGGTACGAGAACAATGAGCAGTTCTTC.

The sample holds many counts of this clonotype. The V gene is TRBV20-1, the J gene TRBJ2-7, with D perhaps TRBD1 or TRBD2 (5 bases each). CDR3 length: 15 amino acids. V was cut by 4 bases and J by 0 bases, with 16 bases left in between. The germline V gene has CDR1 DFQATT and CDR2 SNEGSKA (reference sequence). CDR3 nucleotide sequence: TGCAGTGCTAATCACCCGGGGCGCAACTCCTACGAGCAGTACTTC. This translates into CSANHPGRNSYEQYF.

This clonotype showed up just a few times. The chain couples TRBV19 to TRBJ2-1, with D maybe TRBD1 (6 bases). Trimming shortened V by 5 bases and J by 9 bases, and 8 bases separated the two germline ends. This CDR3 contains 11 residues. Germline lookup yields CDR1 LNHDA and CDR2 SQIVND (reference sequence). CDR3: CASSATGEQFF. DNA of the CDR3: TGTGCCAGTAGTGCGACAGGTGAGCAGTTCTTC.

Written as DNA, the CDR3 is TGTGCCAGCAGCCCTCAGGGTACCACACAGCAGTTCTTC. It specifies CASSPQGTTQQFF. V and J are TRBV9 and TRBJ2-1, with TRBD1 as a possible D gene (5 bases). The V end was cut by 4 bases, the J end by 11 bases, with 16 bases between. CDR1 SGDLS and CDR2 YYNGEE come from the germline V gene. The length of the CDR3 is 13 residues.

This clonotype has a handful of counts. CDR3 sequence (DNA): TGTGCCAGCAGCAAGGGACAGGGCGGGACCCAAGAGACCCAGTACTTC. Translated: CASSKGQGGTQETQYF. This chain uses TRBV14 with TRBJ2-5; 9 bases align to TRBD1. Germline V gives CDR1 SGHDN, CDR2 FVKESK. V gave up 5 bases and J gave up 1 base; unmatched junction bases: 8. The CDR3 loop spans 16 amino acids.

The table lists this clonotype with a few counts. V gene TRBV12-3 or TRBV12-4 combines with J gene TRBJ2-7; 8 bases line up with TRBD2. The CDR3 extends over 14 amino acids. V gave up 3 bases and J gave up 2 bases; unmatched junction bases: 3. CDR3 loop: CASSLELAAYEQYF. In DNA, the CDR3 is TGTGCCAGCAGTTTGGAACTAGCGGCCTACGAGCAGTACTTC.